The present T cell receptor (beta chain) was sequenced within a study of T-cell reconstitution after alpha-beta-depleted transplantation in children. Deletions cut 3 bases from V and 6 bases from J, with 4 bases between. From germline, CDR1 is ENHRY and CDR2 SYGVKD. CDR3 length equals 11 residues. This clonotype was observed many times. Preparation of the TCRbeta library was carried out with unique molecular identifiers. TCRdb re-derived calls from the PCR reads in MiXCR, one entry per CDR3 protein. Here the sample spans about 980,000 distinct CDR3 sequences, about 29% being singletons. The rearrangement uses TRBV10-3 and TRBJ2-3; no clear D gene. Sequences were derived from PBMCs, mostly from graft donor cells, sampled 360 days after TCRalphabeta/CD19-depleted stem cell transplant. The TCR originated in a boy younger than two who had a stem cell transplant for SCID, so the T cells may come from the graft donor. As DNA, the CDR3 is TGTGCCATCAGTGAAACGGATACGCAGTATTTT. Its translation is CAISETDTQYF.